This TCR beta chain emerged from a study of tissue-resident memory T cells in lung cancer (dated by TCRdb to about 2019). Study-wide context: TCR beta-chain sequencing compared paired tumor TRM and tumor non-TRM populations from roughly eleven lung cancer patients.

This clonotype qualifies as medium-sized (0.01 to 0.1%). Its antigen target is currently unknown. No base qualities exist here, and no much larger clone lies one base off it. The run used an Illumina MiSeq. Unique molecular identifiers were built into the TCR sequencing libraries, which were indexed using TruSeq single indexes. On the authors' methods: TCR reads were mapped and error-corrected with MIGEC v1.2.7 and were then analyzed with VDJtools v1.1.7, with default settings applied for both tools. Repertoire diversity was quantified with Shannon-Wiener and inverse Simpson indices computed in VDJtools. A TCRbeta clonotype was defined as expanded when the clonotype met a frequency threshold of at least three. Wilcoxon rank-sum tests across about 11 patients were used for statistical comparisons of TCR diversity between tumor TRM and non-TRM populations. The public reads were reanalyzed by TCRdb: fastp trimming at Q25, MiXCR alignment, in-frame beta chains only. Every distinct CDR3 protein forms one entry, paired with its most common genes and DNA. The V and J calls here are based on TCRdb, not the publication. This sample has hundreds of distinct CDR3 sequences in its table, and approximately 21% of those were observed once. The top ten constitute around 68% of the sample.

Sorting of CD8+ T cells according to CD103 expression was performed on a BD FACSAria-II, with the sorted cells collected directly into ice-cold TRIzol LS reagent. Freshly resected lung tumor tissue was obtained at surgical resection. Fresh cells were subjected to Fc receptor blocking and were subsequently stained for CD45, CD4, CD3, CD8A and CD103, and DAPI was used for live/dead discrimination. A miRNeasy kit was used to purify total RNA from sorted CD103+ and CD103- CD8+ T cells. Tumor-infiltrating CD8+ cytotoxic T cells were sorted by CD103 expression to separate tissue-resident memory (TRM) cells from non-TRM cells. The donors had treatment-naive lung cancer. Upon referral, patients with respiratory malignancies who were newly diagnosed and untreated were recruited prospectively. Results the study describes overall, beyond this receptor: Per patient, the most expanded clonotype made up an average of approximately 18% of sequenced TRM cells, a finding that suggests expansion of a single tumor antigen-specific clone. Compared with tumor non-TRM cells, tumor TRM cells had a significantly more restricted TCR repertoire, reflected in lower Shannon-Wiener and inverse Simpson diversity. Expanded clonotypes accounted for an average of around 73% of tumor TRM repertoires and less than 60% of tumor non-TRM repertoires.

The clonotype originates from a human donor with treatment-naive lung cancer (subtype not recorded). Sequenced material: CD103+ CD8+ T cells from lung tumor tissue. According to the study, the label for this sample's cell subset or site signals: tissue-resident memory (TRM) CD8+ CTLs.

The sequenced DNA: TGCGCCAGCAGCCAACTAGCGGGGGGGCGCGATGAGCAGTTCTTC. Its translation is CASSQLAGGRDEQFF. Recombination joined TRBV4-3 with TRBJ2-1; the central 12 bases match TRBD2. The CDR3 spans 15 residues, from the cysteine through the phenylalanine. Of all the DNA, just the CDR3 is kept, 45 bases in frame from base 1. Looking up the germline V gene yields CDR1 LGHNA and CDR2 YSLEER. From V the trimming removes 2 bases and from J it removes 8 bases, while the gene matches leave 4 bases of the junction unaccounted for.